Sequencing of this T cell receptor (beta chain) was carried out in a study of cytomegalovirus exposure and HLA in healthy donors. Study-wide points: While the bulk of TCR sequences proved rare, some public TCRs turned up in many donors. In an earlier analysis, most TCR beta V segments were productive about 87% or about 30% of the time. The study labeled approximately 150 TCR beta chains cytomegalovirus-associated.

A multiplex PCR was run with 60 Vbeta primers and 13 Jbeta primers. TCRdb's copy holds only in-frame clones and misses some; the assay was immunoSEQ multiplex PCR. The sample holds approximately 70,000 clones; about four fifths are singletons and the top ten take 2.5% to 3%. With respect to this clone: Its specificity is not known.

Material: PBMCs. The sequence was collected from a woman aged 30 to 39 in good health and CMV-seronegative.

The CDR3 sequence is CASVGTYTGELFF. In DNA form, the CDR3 reads TGTGCCAGCGTAGGGACATACACCGGGGAGCTGTTTTTT. This chain joins TRBV2 and TRBJ2-2; TRBD1 is a possible D gene (6 bases). The V gene lost 8 bases and the J gene lost 3 bases, with 10 bases spanning the gap. CDR3 length equals 13 residues. Germline CDR1 is SNHLY and CDR2 is FYNNEI.